Following are 15 T cell receptor beta chains from one sample sequenced in a study of identifying expanded T cells in peripheral blood. Method: immunoSEQ multiplex PCR; TCRdb's copy keeps in-frame clones and lacks some. The sample contains about 82,000 clones, around nine tenths of which appear only once. Source material: blood. The receptors originated from a person aged 18 to 70 in good health.

The chain employs TRBV19 and TRBJ1-1, with D hard to call. Germline lookup yields CDR1 LNHDA and CDR2 SQIVND (reference sequence). CDR3 length equals 16 residues. V was shortened by 1 base and J by 0 bases, with 12 bases between the two germline ends. DNA of the CDR3: TGTGCCAGTAGTATAGGTATCCACAGCATGAACACTGAAGCTTTCTTT. It is translated as CASSIGIHSMNTEAFF.

This clone occurred once. V and J are TRBV7-2 and TRBJ2-7, with 9 bases identical to TRBD2. With 6 bases clipped from V and 5 bases from J, the junction kept 14 bases outside the gene matches. CDR3 length: 16 residues. CDR1 SGHTA and CDR2 FQGNSA come from the germline V gene. CDR3 coding DNA: TGTGCCAGCAGTCGACTCCCCGGGACTAGCCCCCACGAGCAGTACTTC. Protein product: CASSRLPGTSPHEQYF.

The chain is built from TRBV9 and TRBJ1-1; the D is unclear. Germline loops: CDR1 SGDLS, CDR2 YYNGEE. This CDR3 contains 14 residues. Trimming stripped 0 bases from V and 2 bases from J, with 8 bases between. CDR3 sequence (DNA): TGTGCCAGCAGCGTAGTTGGGTCCAACACTGAAGCTTTCTTT. Translating gives CASSVVGSNTEAFF. Drawing the rest from reference TRBV9 and TRBJ1-1, the complete variable domain is DSGVTQTPKHLITATGQRVTLRCSPRSGDLSVYWYQQSLDQGLQFLIQYYNGEERAKGNILERFSAQQFPDLHSELNLSSLELGDSALYFCASSVVGSNTEAFFGQGTRLTVV.

The chain is built from TRBV13 and TRBJ1-2; D unresolved. The CDR3 consists of 14 residues. V was pared by 7 bases and J by 4 bases, with 16 bases between. Germline CDR1 reads PRHDT; CDR2 reads FYEKMQ (reference sequence). This CDR3 is CASNPPQSSYGYTF. DNA of the CDR3: TGTGCCAGCAACCCCCCACAGAGTTCCTATGGCTACACCTTC.

CDR3 region: CASSPLGGDLNTEAFF. CDR3 in DNA: TGTGCCAGCTCACCACTAGGAGGGGATTTGAACACTGAAGCTTTCTTT. The J gene is TRBJ1-1, the V gene TRBV18; D possibly corresponds to TRBD1 (5 bases). Trimming removed 1 base at V and 0 bases at J, with 12 bases between. CDR1 is KGHSH, CDR2 LQKENI, per germline. The CDR3 spans 16 residues. The full variable domain, with the rest looked up from reference TRBV18 and TRBJ1-1, is NAGVMQNPRHLVRRRGQEARLRCSPMKGHSHVYWYRQLPEEGLKFMVYLQKENIIDESGMPKERFSAEFPKEGPSILRIQQVVRGDSAAYFCASSPLGGDLNTEAFFGQGTRLTVV.

The chain employs TRBV30 and TRBJ1-3; TRBD1 agrees at 10 bases. The germline V gene encodes CDR1 GTSNPN and CDR2 SVGIG (reference sequence). The trim removed 1 base at V and 0 bases at J, leaving 6 bases unmatched. There are 17 residues in the CDR3. The CDR3 DNA follows: TGTGCCTGGAGTGCAGATCGGGACAGGGGCTCTGGAAACACCATATATTTT. Amino acid sequence: CAWSADRDRGSGNTIYF.

The gene calls are TRBV15 and TRBJ2-2, with no clear D. This CDR3 is built from 13 residues. V lost 0 bases, J lost 7 bases, and 6 bases lay in between. The germline V gene has CDR1 LNHNV and CDR2 YYDKDF (reference sequence). The CDR3 protein is CATSRDPSGELFF. Written as DNA, the CDR3 is TGTGCCACCAGCAGAGATCCAAGCGGGGAGCTGTTTTTT.

This chain links TRBV30 with TRBJ1-2; no reliable D call. Germline CDR1 GTSNPN, CDR2 SVGIG (reference sequence). This CDR3 has 12 residues. V lost 3 bases and J 10 bases, leaving 15 bases between the germline ends. This CDR3 reads CAWSGPTGFYTF. CDR3 coding DNA: TGTGCCTGGAGCGGACCAACGGGGTTCTACACCTTC.

The chain carries TRBV19 and TRBJ2-2; a weak D match, TRBD1 (6 bases). The CDR3 length is 15 residues. Trimming took 4 bases from V and 5 from J, leaving 14 bases between them. Germline V gene data show CDR1 as LNHDA and CDR2 as SQIVND (reference sequence). CDR3: CASSRAGVRTGELFF. The DNA for the CDR3 is TGTGCCAGTAGTAGGGCAGGGGTAAGGACCGGGGAGCTGTTTTTT.

The chain links TRBV19 to TRBJ2-4; TRBD1 agrees at 7 bases. The J segment lost 0 bases and the V segment lost 7 bases, leaving 6 bases of the junction unmatched. The germline CDR1 and CDR2 sequences are LNHDA and SQIVND (reference sequence). This CDR3 region has 15 residues. CDR3 in DNA: TGTGCCAGTAATCCGGGACAGCTAGCCAAAAACATTCAGTACTTC. The encoded protein is CASNPGQLAKNIQYF.

The chain has TRBV6-5 and TRBJ2-7; 8 positions match TRBD1. The length of the CDR3 is 15 residues. CDR1 is MNHEY, CDR2 SVGAGI, per germline. The J segment lost 1 base and the V segment lost 5 bases, leaving 7 bases of the junction unmatched. CDR3 residues: CASSIDRGLSYEQYF. CDR3 DNA sequence: TGTGCCAGCAGTATCGACAGGGGATTGTCCTACGAGCAGTACTTC.

The CDR3 sequence is CASSLAAGEQYF. The CDR3 bases are TGTGCCAGCAGTTTAGCGGCAGGGGAGCAGTACTTC. The chain is built from TRBV6-4 and TRBJ2-7; D may be TRBD2 (6 bases). This CDR3 region has 12 residues. Trimming took off 5 bases at V and 7 bases at J, with 12 bases between the two ends. Germline values: CDR1 MRHNA, CDR2 SNTAGT.

This rearrangement joins TRBV2 to TRBJ2-5, with 7 bases that match TRBD2. V shed 7 bases, J shed 2 bases, and the junction held 10 bases outside the gene matches. This CDR3 has 15 amino acids. From germline, CDR1 is SNHLY and CDR2 FYNNEI. The CDR3: CASKRAGLLQETQYF. CDR3 bases: TGTGCCAGCAAGCGAGCGGGACTACTTCAAGAGACCCAGTACTTC.

This chain links TRBV19 with TRBJ2-4; TRBD2 agrees at 7 bases. The J segment lost 2 bases and the V segment lost 3 bases, leaving 7 bases of the junction unmatched. This CDR3 has 16 residues. CDR1 is LNHDA and CDR2 is SQIVND in the germline V gene (reference sequence). DNA for the CDR3: TGTGCCAGTAGTATTGGGCGGGGGAGTACCAAAAACATTCAGTACTTC. Translating gives CASSIGRGSTKNIQYF.

This CDR3 is CASSFLAGGGDEQYF. DNA of the CDR3: TGTGCCAGTAGTTTCCTAGCGGGAGGCGGCGACGAGCAGTACTTC. The chain employs TRBV19 and TRBJ2-7; 11 bases fit TRBD2. J was trimmed by 5 bases and V by 5 bases; bases with no gene match: 8. Germline-derived CDR1 and CDR2 are LNHDA and SQIVND (reference sequence). There are 15 residues in the CDR3.